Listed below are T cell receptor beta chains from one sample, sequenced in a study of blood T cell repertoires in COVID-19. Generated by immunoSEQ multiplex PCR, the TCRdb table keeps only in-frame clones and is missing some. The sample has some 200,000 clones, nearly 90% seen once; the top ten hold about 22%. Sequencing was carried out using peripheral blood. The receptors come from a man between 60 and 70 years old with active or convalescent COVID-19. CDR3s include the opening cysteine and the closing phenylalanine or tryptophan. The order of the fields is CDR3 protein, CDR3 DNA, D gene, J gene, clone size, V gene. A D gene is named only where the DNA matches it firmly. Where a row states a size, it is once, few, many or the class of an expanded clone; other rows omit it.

CDR3 protein: CASSQSFGQTYEQYF
CDR3 DNA: TGTGCCAGCAGCCAATCCTTTGGGCAGACCTACGAGCAGTACTTC
D gene: -
J gene: TRBJ2-7
clone size: few
V gene: TRBV4-2

CDR3 protein: CATSITGTVYNEQFF
CDR3 DNA: TGTGCCACCAGCATCACAGGGACAGTCTACAATGAGCAGTTCTTC
D gene: TRBD1
J gene: TRBJ2-1
clone size: -
V gene: TRBV15

CDR3 protein: CASRPAGEGNSPLHF
CDR3 DNA: TGTGCCAGTAGGCCGGCGGGGGAAGGTAATTCACCCCTCCACTTT
D gene: -
J gene: TRBJ1-6
clone size: -
V gene: TRBV27

CDR3 protein: CASSFVGVQETQYF
CDR3 DNA: TGTGCCAGCAGCTTTGTGGGAGTCCAAGAGACCCAGTACTTC
D gene: -
J gene: TRBJ2-5
clone size: -
V gene: TRBV7-9

CDR3 protein: CASSPPGTAYNEQFF
CDR3 DNA: TGTGCCAGCAGCCCTCCCGGGACAGCCTACAATGAGCAGTTCTTC
D gene: TRBD1
J gene: TRBJ2-1
clone size: -
V gene: TRBV3-1/TRBV3-2

CDR3 protein: CAISESGQANYGYTF
CDR3 DNA: TGTGCCATCAGTGAGTCGGGACAGGCGAACTATGGCTACACCTTC
D gene: TRBD1
J gene: TRBJ1-2
clone size: once
V gene: TRBV10-3

CDR3 protein: CASSLGPQAPLHF
CDR3 DNA: TGCGCCAGCAGCTTGGGACCCCAGGCACCCCTCCACTTT
D gene: -
J gene: TRBJ1-6
clone size: -
V gene: TRBV5-1

CDR3 protein: CASSRGERETQYF
CDR3 DNA: TGTGCCAGCAGCCGCGGGGAGAGGGAGACCCAGTACTTC
D gene: -
J gene: TRBJ2-5
clone size: few
V gene: TRBV3-1/TRBV3-2

CDR3 protein: CASSKTSGFYEQYF
CDR3 DNA: TGTGCCAGCAGCAAGACTAGCGGGTTTTACGAGCAGTACTTC
D gene: TRBD2
J gene: TRBJ2-7
clone size: -
V gene: TRBV2

CDR3 protein: CASRSPNRGYNYGYTF
CDR3 DNA: TGTGCCAGTCGATCGCCTAACAGGGGTTACAACTATGGCTACACCTTC
D gene: TRBD1
J gene: TRBJ1-2
clone size: -
V gene: TRBV19

CDR3 protein: CATSIGDSSYGYTF
CDR3 DNA: TGTGCCACCAGTATAGGTGACAGCAGCTATGGCTACACCTTC
D gene: -
J gene: TRBJ1-2
clone size: -
V gene: TRBV15

CDR3 protein: CASSRISRSSYNEQFF
CDR3 DNA: TGCGCCAGCAGCCGAATCTCTAGAAGCTCCTACAATGAGCAGTTCTTC
D gene: -
J gene: TRBJ2-1
clone size: -
V gene: TRBV5-1

CDR3 protein: CASSLSTGAGANVLTF
CDR3 DNA: TGTGCCAGCAGCTTAAGTACGGGTGCAGGGGCCAACGTCCTGACTTTC
D gene: -
J gene: TRBJ2-6
clone size: -
V gene: TRBV7-3

CDR3 protein: CASSEAMTHSNQPQHF
CDR3 DNA: TGTGCCAGCAGTGAAGCGATGACACATAGCAATCAGCCCCAGCATTTT
D gene: -
J gene: TRBJ1-5
clone size: -
V gene: TRBV2

CDR3 protein: CAISEAQQGRNEQFF
CDR3 DNA: TGTGCCATCAGTGAAGCCCAGCAGGGGCGGAATGAGCAGTTCTTC
D gene: -
J gene: TRBJ2-1
clone size: -
V gene: TRBV10-3

CDR3 protein: CASSQSPGRSTDTQYF
CDR3 DNA: TGCGCCAGCAGCCAAAGTCCAGGGAGGAGCACAGATACGCAGTATTTT
D gene: -
J gene: TRBJ2-3
clone size: -
V gene: TRBV4-1

CDR3 protein: CASSRERPGSGGPTGELFF
CDR3 DNA: TGTGCCAGCAGCCGCGAGCGTCCCGGATCGGGGGGACCCACCGGGGAGCTGTTTTTT
D gene: TRBD2
J gene: TRBJ2-2
clone size: -
V gene: TRBV2

CDR3 protein: CASSIWYGTGGLDQPQHF
CDR3 DNA: TGTGCCAGTAGTATATGGTATGGGACAGGGGGCTTGGATCAGCCCCAGCATTTT
D gene: TRBD1
J gene: TRBJ1-5
clone size: -
V gene: TRBV19

CDR3 protein: CASSLEQAYYGYTF
CDR3 DNA: TGTGCCAGCAGCTTAGAACAGGCATACTATGGCTACACCTTC
D gene: -
J gene: TRBJ1-2
clone size: -
V gene: TRBV7-2

CDR3 protein: CASSGTGSDTQYF
CDR3 DNA: TGTGCCAGCAGTGGGACAGGGTCAGATACGCAGTATTTT
D gene: TRBD1
J gene: TRBJ2-3
clone size: once
V gene: TRBV2

CDR3 protein: CASRQDGTGANVLTF
CDR3 DNA: TGTGCCAGCAGACAGGACGGCACTGGGGCCAACGTCCTGACTTTC
D gene: -
J gene: TRBJ2-6
clone size: -
V gene: TRBV6-6